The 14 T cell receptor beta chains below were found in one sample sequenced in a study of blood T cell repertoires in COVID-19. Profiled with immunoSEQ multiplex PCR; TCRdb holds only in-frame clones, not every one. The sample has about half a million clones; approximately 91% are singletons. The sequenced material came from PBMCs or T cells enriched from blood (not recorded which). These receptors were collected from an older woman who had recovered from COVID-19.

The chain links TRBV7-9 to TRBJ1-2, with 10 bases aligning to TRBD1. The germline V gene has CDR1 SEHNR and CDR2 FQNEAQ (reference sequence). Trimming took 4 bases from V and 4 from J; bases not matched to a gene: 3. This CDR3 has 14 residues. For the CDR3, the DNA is TGTGCCAGCAGCTCGACAGGGGGCCTCTATGGCTACACCTTC. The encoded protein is CASSSTGGLYGYTF.

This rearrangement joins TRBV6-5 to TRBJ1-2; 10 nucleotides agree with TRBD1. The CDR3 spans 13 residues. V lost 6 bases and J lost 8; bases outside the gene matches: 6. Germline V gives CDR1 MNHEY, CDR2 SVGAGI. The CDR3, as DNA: TGTGCCAGCAGGCGAGACAGGGGGCGCGGCTACACCTTC. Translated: CASRRDRGRGYTF.

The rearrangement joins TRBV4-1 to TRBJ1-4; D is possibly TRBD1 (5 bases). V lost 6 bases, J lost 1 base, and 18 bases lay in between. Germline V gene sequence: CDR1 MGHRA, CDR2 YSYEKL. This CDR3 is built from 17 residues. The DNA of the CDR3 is TGCGCCAGCAGACTCCAACGGGGGAAGGAAACTAATGAAAAACTGTTTTTT. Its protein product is CASRLQRGKETNEKLFF.

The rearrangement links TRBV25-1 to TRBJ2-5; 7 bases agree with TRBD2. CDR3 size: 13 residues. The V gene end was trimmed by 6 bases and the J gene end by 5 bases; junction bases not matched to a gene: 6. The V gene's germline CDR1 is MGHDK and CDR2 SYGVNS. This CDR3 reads CASRTSGGETQYF. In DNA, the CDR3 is TGTGCCAGCAGGACATCGGGGGGTGAGACCCAGTACTTC.

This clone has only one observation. CDR3 bases: TGTGCCATCAGGGGCGTGGAAGTCTACACCTTC. Protein product: CAIRGVEVYTF. The chain links TRBV10-3 to TRBJ1-2; D uncertain. This CDR3 spans 11 amino acids. V gave up 6 bases and J gave up 10 bases, with 12 bases separating them. The germline V gene has CDR1 ENHRY and CDR2 SYGVKD.

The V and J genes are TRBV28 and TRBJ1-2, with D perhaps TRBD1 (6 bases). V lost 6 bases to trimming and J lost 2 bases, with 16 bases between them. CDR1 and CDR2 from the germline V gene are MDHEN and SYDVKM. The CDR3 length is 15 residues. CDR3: CASSLPGALNYGYTF. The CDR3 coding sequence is TGTGCCAGCAGCTTGCCAGGGGCCCTAAACTATGGCTACACCTTC.

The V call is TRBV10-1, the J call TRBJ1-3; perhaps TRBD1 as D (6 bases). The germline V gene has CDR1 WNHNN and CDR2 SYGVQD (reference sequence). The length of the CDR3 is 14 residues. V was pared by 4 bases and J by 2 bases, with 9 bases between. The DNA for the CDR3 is TGCGCCAGCAGTGGGACAGTTACTGGAAACACCATATATTTT. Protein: CASSGTVTGNTIYF.

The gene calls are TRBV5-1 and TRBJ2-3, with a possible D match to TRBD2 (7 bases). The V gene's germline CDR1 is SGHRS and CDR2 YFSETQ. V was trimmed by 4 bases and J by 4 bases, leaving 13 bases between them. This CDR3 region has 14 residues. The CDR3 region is CASSITGGPDTQYF. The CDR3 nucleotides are TGCGCCAGCAGCATAACGGGGGGCCCAGATACGCAGTATTTT.

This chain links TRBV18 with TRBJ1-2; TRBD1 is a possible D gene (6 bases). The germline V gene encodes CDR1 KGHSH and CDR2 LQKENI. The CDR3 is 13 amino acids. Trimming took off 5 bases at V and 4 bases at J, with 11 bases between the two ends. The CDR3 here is CASSGGQSYGYTF. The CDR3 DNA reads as TGTGCCAGCTCAGGTGGACAGTCCTATGGCTACACCTTC.

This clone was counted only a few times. The CDR3 nucleotides are TGTGCCAGCGCCGGAGGGACAGGGTTAGGCTACACCTTC. Protein product: CASAGGTGLGYTF. J is TRBJ1-2 and V is TRBV6-6, with 9 bases aligning to TRBD1. Germline lookup yields CDR1 MNHNY and CDR2 SVGAGI (reference sequence). Germline trimming cut 8 bases from V and 8 bases from J; bases unmatched to any gene: 9. The CDR3 contains 13 residues.

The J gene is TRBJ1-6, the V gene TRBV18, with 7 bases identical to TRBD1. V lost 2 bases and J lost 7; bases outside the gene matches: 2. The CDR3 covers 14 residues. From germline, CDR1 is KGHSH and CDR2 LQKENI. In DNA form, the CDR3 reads TGTGCCAGCTCACCAGGACAGGAGAATTCACCCCTCCACTTT. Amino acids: CASSPGQENSPLHF.

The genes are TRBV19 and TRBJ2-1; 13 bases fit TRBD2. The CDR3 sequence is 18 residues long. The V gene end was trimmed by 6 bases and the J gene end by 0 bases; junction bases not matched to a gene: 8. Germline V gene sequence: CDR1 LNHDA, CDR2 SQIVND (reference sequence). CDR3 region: CASSQLAGGQSSYNEQFF. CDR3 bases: TGTGCCAGTAGCCAACTAGCGGGGGGGCAAAGCTCCTACAATGAGCAGTTCTTC.

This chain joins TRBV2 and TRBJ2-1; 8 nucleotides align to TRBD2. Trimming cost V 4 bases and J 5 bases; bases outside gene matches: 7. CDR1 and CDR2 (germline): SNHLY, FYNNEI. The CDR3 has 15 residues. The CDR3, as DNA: TGTGCCAGCAGTGCTGCCCCAGCGGGGGACAATGAGCAGTTCTTC. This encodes CASSAAPAGDNEQFF.

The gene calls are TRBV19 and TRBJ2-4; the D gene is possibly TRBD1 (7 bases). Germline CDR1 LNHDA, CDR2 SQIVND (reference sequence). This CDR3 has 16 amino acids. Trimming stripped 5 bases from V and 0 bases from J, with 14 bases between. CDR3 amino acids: CASSGGTVLAKNIQYF. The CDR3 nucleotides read TGTGCCAGTAGTGGGGGGACAGTCCTAGCCAAAAACATTCAGTACTTC.